This TCR beta chain stems from a study of Ad26.COV2.S vaccination and SARS-CoV-2 variants. The assay was immunoSEQ multiplex PCR, and TCRdb's table has in-frame clones only and misses some. Of a few hundred thousand clones in the sample, roughly 88% were seen once. Treatment meaning: 19 received Ad26.COV2.S at low or high dose, single or two shots; five or six received placebo; per-sample allocation not given. Sampling happened 63 days after the first vaccine or placebo injection. Wuhan-strain spike was delivered by a replication-incompetent Ad26 vector. Deletions cut 5 bases from V and 6 bases from J, with 15 bases between. The CDR3 consists of 14 residues. Germline lookup yields CDR1 LNHDA and CDR2 SQIVND (reference sequence).

This specimen was peripheral blood, taken in a trial of Ad26.COV2.S vaccine versus placebo. This TCR derives from a person aged 18 to 59 who received the Ad26.COV2.S COVID-19 vaccine or a placebo. This chain links TRBV19 with TRBJ2-3; no clear D. CDR3 sequence reads: CASSVNWGEDTQYF. The CDR3 nucleotides are TGTGCCAGTAGTGTTAATTGGGGTGAGGATACGCAGTATTTT.